The 19 T cell receptor beta chains given below trace back to one sample, sequenced in a study of blood T cell repertoires in COVID-19 (dated by TCRdb to the early 2020s). Libraries were built with the immunoSEQ multiplex PCR assay. The table comes from immuneACCESS by way of TCRdb, which keeps in-frame sequences with V and J called. Part of the clones is missing from these tables; in studies checked, under half for an unresolved V gene and the rest for unknown reasons. For this sample the table gives fewer than 140,000 clones, of which 71% were detected only once. The ten largest clones represent approximately 0.88% of the sample. Input material: peripheral blood. The source of these receptors is a human donor with acute or convalescent COVID-19. The donor label of this sample is uncertain.

This clone has only a few counts. The same CDR3 can be traced to other DNA sequences in this sample. The V call is TRBV5-1, the J call TRBJ2-2; D may be TRBD2 (5 bases). This CDR3 region has 14 residues. Germline V gene sequence: CDR1 SGHRS, CDR2 YFSETQ. V lost 0 bases to trimming and J lost 5 bases, with 8 bases between them. This chain's CDR3 is CASSLARGTGELFF. The CDR3 DNA follows: TGCGCCAGCAGCTTGGCCCGGGGAACCGGGGAGCTGTTTTTT.

In this sample, this clone turned up once. The chain links TRBV5-1 to TRBJ1-5, with 7 bases lining up with TRBD1. V shed 5 bases, J shed 2 bases, and the junction held 1 base outside the gene matches. Germline-derived CDR1 and CDR2 are SGHRS and YFSETQ. This CDR3 has 13 amino acids. The CDR3 loop reads CASRDRGNQPQHF. CDR3 nucleotides: TGCGCCAGCAGAGACAGGGGCAATCAGCCCCAGCATTTT.

This sequence joins TRBV7-9 and TRBJ2-1; TRBD1 is a possible D gene (5 bases). The V end was cut by 2 bases, the J end by 2 bases, with 7 bases between. The CDR3 is made up of 14 amino acids. Germline V gene data show CDR1 as SEHNR and CDR2 as FQNEAQ (reference sequence). CDR3 sequence: CASSLTQAYNEQFF. In DNA form, the CDR3 reads TGTGCCAGCAGCTTAACACAGGCCTACAATGAGCAGTTCTTC. The full variable domain, in which reference TRBV7-9 and TRBJ2-1 provide the parts outside the CDR3, is DTGVSQNPRHKITKRGQNVTFRCDPISEHNRLYWYRQTLGQGPEFLTYFQNEAQLEKSRLLSDRFSAERPKGSFSTLEIQRTEQGDSAMYLCASSLTQAYNEQFFGPGTRLTVL.

The J gene is TRBJ1-4, the V gene TRBV11-2; 9 positions match TRBD1. The germline V gene has CDR1 SGHAT and CDR2 FQNNGV. This CDR3 is built from 13 residues. Trimming took 7 bases from V and 8 from J; bases not matched to a gene: 5. Here the CDR3 reads CASKGTGWEKLFF. The CDR3 DNA reads TGTGCCAGCAAAGGGACAGGGTGGGAAAAACTGTTTTTT.

The J gene is TRBJ2-7, the V gene TRBV4-1; 7 bases map to TRBD1. V shed 4 bases and J 7 bases; nucleotides not matched to a gene: 22. The CDR3 is 18 amino acids. Germline V gives CDR1 MGHRA, CDR2 YSYEKL. The CDR3, as DNA: TGCGCCAGCAGCCGAGCGAACCTCCGGGACAGCAAGCCCCGGGAGCAGTACTTC. Its protein is CASSRANLRDSKPREQYF.

The J gene is TRBJ2-1, the V gene TRBV11-2, with D perhaps matching TRBD2 (5 bases). Germline V CDR1 and CDR2: SGHAT, FQNNGV. Trimming stripped 4 bases from V and 2 bases from J, with 15 bases between. The CDR3 runs 16 residues. CDR3 sequence reads: CASSSRETGTYNEQFF. The CDR3, as DNA: TGTGCCAGCAGCTCTAGGGAGACGGGTACCTACAATGAGCAGTTCTTC.

This clone came up a few times. CDR3 sequence reads: CASSRGPYGYTF. CDR3 sequence (DNA): TGTGCCAGCAGTCGAGGCCCCTATGGCTACACCTTC. V is TRBV6-5 and J is TRBJ1-2; D unresolved. Germline V gene sequence: CDR1 MNHEY, CDR2 SVGAGI. The V end lost 5 bases, the J end lost 4 bases, and 8 bases lay between the germline ends. The CDR3 contains 12 residues.

The rearrangement joins TRBV19 to TRBJ1-2; TRBD1 matches 9 bases. Germline V gene lookup returns CDR1 LNHDA and CDR2 SQIVND (reference sequence). The V gene end was trimmed by 4 bases and the J gene end by 6 bases; junction bases not matched to a gene: 6. The CDR3 is 14 amino acids. In nucleotides, the CDR3 is TGTGCCAGTAGTACGACAGGGGGTAGGGATGGCTACACCTTC. Residues: CASSTTGGRDGYTF.

This sequence joins TRBV12-3 or TRBV12-4 and TRBJ2-1; D not certain. V was shortened by 6 bases and J by 7 bases, with 7 bases between the two germline ends. The CDR3 totals 11 residues. The CDR3 region is CASRFLNEQFF. CDR3 in DNA: TGTGCCAGCAGGTTCCTAAATGAGCAGTTCTTC.

The table lists this clone with a count of one. This rearrangement joins TRBV24-1 to TRBJ1-5; tentative D call: TRBD1 (6 bases). Germline V CDR1 and CDR2: KGHDR, SFDVKD. Deletions cut 4 bases from V and 0 bases from J, with 12 bases between. The CDR3 consists of 16 residues. The CDR3 sequence is CATSDPKGDSNQPQHF. The CDR3 coding sequence is TGTGCCACCAGTGACCCCAAGGGGGATAGCAATCAGCCCCAGCATTTT.

The chain carries TRBV10-2 and TRBJ1-2, with 8 bases aligning to TRBD1. The CDR3 extends over 12 amino acids. Germline trimming cut 6 bases from V and 7 bases from J; bases unmatched to any gene: 4. The germline gives CDR1 WSHSY, CDR2 SAAADI. The CDR3: CASRLTGGGYTF. CDR3 nucleotide sequence: TGCGCCAGCAGGTTAACAGGGGGTGGCTACACCTTC.

This clone is classed as medium-sized. V and J are TRBV27 and TRBJ2-2; TRBD1 aligns across 10 bases. V lost 6 bases to trimming and J lost 4 bases; unmatched junction nucleotides: 2. The CDR3 has 14 residues. CDR1 and CDR2 from the germline V gene are MNHEY and SMNVEV (reference sequence). This CDR3 reads CASRRTGGTGELFF. The DNA of the CDR3 is TGTGCCAGCAGAAGGACAGGGGGCACCGGGGAGCTGTTTTTT.

The genes are TRBV30 and TRBJ2-5; a possible D gene is TRBD2 (5 bases). CDR3 length: 12 amino acids. V was pared by 0 bases and J by 7 bases, with 9 bases between. The germline V gene encodes CDR1 GTSNPN and CDR2 SVGIG (reference sequence). The CDR3 spells CAWSVLAGTQYF. In nucleotides, the CDR3 is TGTGCCTGGAGTGTATTGGCGGGGACCCAGTACTTC.

This clone was counted a few times. This rearrangement joins TRBV4-1 to TRBJ1-2; 8 bases are shared with TRBD1. V trimming: 1 base; J trimming: 1 base; junction bases outside the gene matches: 5. Germline V lookup: CDR1 MGHRA, CDR2 YSYEKL. This CDR3 region has 16 residues. CDR3 DNA: TGCGCCAGCAGCCAAGCCACAGGGGGTGGTAACTATGGCTACACCTTC. Translation gives CASSQATGGGNYGYTF.

The rearrangement uses TRBV6-5 and TRBJ1-2, with 7 bases lining up with TRBD1. CDR1 MNHEY and CDR2 SVGAGI come from the germline V gene. V dropped 7 bases and J dropped 2; count of bases not matched to a gene: 10. The CDR3 has 15 residues. In nucleotides, the CDR3 is TGTGCCAGCATCGAACAGACAGGGAACAACTATGGCTACACCTTC. It encodes CASIEQTGNNYGYTF.

The chain links TRBV5-5 to TRBJ2-1; 10 bases map to TRBD1. The J segment lost 7 bases and the V segment lost 4 bases, leaving 8 bases of the junction unmatched. There are 15 residues in the CDR3. Germline V gives CDR1 SGHKS, CDR2 YYEKEE (reference sequence). The CDR3: CASSRQGAAGNEQFF. In DNA, the CDR3 is TGTGCCAGCAGCAGACAGGGGGCTGCGGGAAATGAGCAGTTCTTC. The whole variable domain, remainder taken from reference TRBV5-5 and TRBJ2-1, is DAGVTQSPTHLIKTRGQQVTLRCSPISGHKSVSWYQQVLGQGPQFIFQYYEKEERGRGNFPDRFSARQFPNYSSELNVNALLLGDSALYLCASSRQGAAGNEQFFGPGTRLTVL.

There are a few counts of this clone. J is TRBJ1-1 and V is TRBV19; possibly TRBD1 for D (6 bases). Trimming pared 5 bases from V and 0 bases from J, leaving 13 bases between. CDR3 size: 15 residues. Germline lookup yields CDR1 LNHDA and CDR2 SQIVND (reference sequence). The CDR3 DNA is TGTGCCAGTAGTCCCGGACAGAGCATGAACACTGAAGCTTTCTTT. This translates into CASSPGQSMNTEAFF.

The V and J genes are TRBV6-5 and TRBJ1-6; D remains ambiguous. The CDR3 is 15 amino acids. V was shortened by 4 bases and J by 5 bases, with 12 bases between the two germline ends. CDR1 is MNHEY, CDR2 SVGAGI, per germline. The CDR3 sequence: CASSSRRGHNSPLHF. The CDR3, as DNA: TGTGCCAGCAGTTCCCGGCGGGGTCATAATTCACCCCTCCACTTT.

The V and J genes are TRBV5-5 and TRBJ2-3; D is ambiguous. The CDR3 sequence is 12 residues long. V was clipped by 2 bases and J by 5 bases, with 6 bases between them. Germline CDR1 SGHKS, CDR2 YYEKEE (reference sequence). The CDR3 loop is CASSLLIDTQYF. In DNA form, the CDR3 reads TGTGCCAGCAGCTTACTTATAGATACGCAGTATTTT. Filled out from reference TRBV5-5 and TRBJ2-3, the complete variable domain reads DAGVTQSPTHLIKTRGQQVTLRCSPISGHKSVSWYQQVLGQGPQFIFQYYEKEERGRGNFPDRFSARQFPNYSSELNVNALLLGDSALYLCASSLLIDTQYFGPGTRLTVL.